The entry below gives a single TCR beta chain sequence along with its context. Antigen unknown. Total RNA isolation used whole blood (no T cell sorting was performed). This entry comes from a study of monozygotic twins with inflammatory bowel disease. General observations from the study: It was not supported that a single strong signal or clonotype was associated with IBD. Differing immunosuppressive treatments may have added variability to patient repertoires. IBD patients, compared with healthy twins, shared fewer clonotypes with others (especially with disease activity).

Reanalyzing the 5' RACE reads, TCRdb keeps one entry per CDR3 protein, without DNA. Here the sample table reports 400,000 to 500,000 distinct CDR3 sequences. The source is a human donor with ulcerative colitis or Crohn's disease, or a healthy co-twin of an affected twin (not recorded which). Sequences were obtained from blood.

CDR3 sequence: CASRRQGDTEAFF. The chain combines TRBV2 with TRBJ1-1; without DNA, the TCRdb call of TRBD1 cannot be checked. The germline gives CDR1 SNHLY, CDR2 FYNNEI. There are 13 residues in the CDR3. The whole variable domain, remainder taken from reference TRBV2 and TRBJ1-1, is EPEVTQTPSHQVTQMGQEVILRCVPISNHLYFYWYRQILGQKVEFLVSFYNNEISEKSEIFDDQFSVERPDGSNFTLKIRSTKLEDSAMYFCASRRQGDTEAFFGQGTRLTVV.